Listed below are T cell receptor beta chains from one sample, sequenced in a study of blood T cell repertoires in COVID-19. Repertoires were generated with immunoSEQ multiplex PCR, while TCRdb's copy carries only in-frame clones and drops some. The table lists about 27,000 clones, 70% to 90% of them singletons. Input material: peripheral blood. Every receptor here comes from a man in his sixties or seventies with active COVID-19. CDR3s include the opening cysteine and the closing phenylalanine or tryptophan. D genes are given only for firm matches. Clone size is not always given. Where it is, it says once, few, many or a class for expanded clones.

J: TRBJ2-1; V: TRBV28; D: NA; size: NA; CDR3: CASSLIPLVRNEQFF; DNA: TGTGCCAGCAGTTTAATACCCCTAGTTCGTAATGAGCAGTTCTTC
J: TRBJ1-1; V: TRBV19; D: NA; size: NA; CDR3: CASSRSQGAYAEAFF; DNA: TGTGCCAGTAGCCGATCACAGGGCGCCTACGCTGAAGCTTTCTTT
J: TRBJ1-2; V: TRBV6-2/TRBV6-3; D: NA; size: NA; CDR3: CASSYLREHGYTF; DNA: TGTGCCAGCAGTTACCTCCGGGAACACGGCTACACCTTC
J: TRBJ1-2; V: TRBV6-2/TRBV6-3; D: TRBD1; size: NA; CDR3: CASSYDRDFFNYGYTF; DNA: TGTGCCAGCAGTTACGACAGGGATTTCTTCAACTATGGCTACACCTTC
J: TRBJ2-3; V: TRBV3-1/TRBV3-2; D: NA; size: NA; CDR3: CASSQDSYTDTQYF; DNA: TGTGCCAGCAGCCAAGACTCTTATACAGATACGCAGTATTTT
J: TRBJ1-1; V: TRBV6-1; D: NA; size: NA; CDR3: CASSELGQGNTEAFF; DNA: TGTGCCAGCAGTGAACTCGGCCAGGGGAACACTGAAGCTTTCTTT
J: TRBJ1-3; V: TRBV7-2; D: TRBD1; size: NA; CDR3: CASSSNQGAGNTIYF; DNA: TGTGCCAGCAGCTCCAATCAGGGGGCCGGAAACACCATATATTTT
J: TRBJ2-2; V: TRBV5-6; D: NA; size: few; CDR3: CASSLVGQGNTGELFF; DNA: TGTGCCAGCAGCTTGGTTGGGCAGGGGAACACCGGGGAGCTGTTTTTT
J: TRBJ2-7; V: TRBV12-3/TRBV12-4; D: NA; size: NA; CDR3: CASSRTRGEQYF; DNA: TGTGCCAGCAGTCGGACAAGGGGGGAGCAGTACTTC
J: TRBJ2-1; V: TRBV6-5; D: TRBD2; size: NA; CDR3: CASSYSGGTHNEQFF; DNA: TGTGCCAGCAGTTATAGCGGGGGTACCCACAATGAGCAGTTCTTC
J: TRBJ2-7; V: TRBV7-9; D: NA; size: NA; CDR3: CASNQGLSYEQYF; DNA: TGTGCCAGCAACCAGGGTCTCTCCTACGAGCAGTACTTC
J: TRBJ2-5; V: TRBV7-2; D: NA; size: NA; CDR3: CASSRDSTEETQYF; DNA: TGTGCCAGCAGTCGGGACTCGACTGAAGAGACCCAGTACTTC
J: TRBJ1-1; V: TRBV7-2; D: TRBD1; size: once; CDR3: CASSYGQGTEAFF; DNA: TGTGCCAGCAGCTACGGACAGGGTACTGAAGCTTTCTTT
J: TRBJ1-5; V: TRBV4-3; D: TRBD1; size: NA; CDR3: CASSQGTGVNNQPQHF; DNA: TGCGCCAGCAGCCAAGGTACAGGGGTGAACAATCAGCCCCAGCATTTT
J: TRBJ1-1; V: TRBV28; D: NA; size: once; CDR3: CASSPRGFPNTEAFF; DNA: TGTGCCAGCTCCCCCCGCGGGTTCCCGAACACTGAAGCTTTCTTT
J: TRBJ2-3; V: TRBV6-1; D: NA; size: NA; CDR3: CASSEAAYTQYF; DNA: TGTGCCAGCAGTGAAGCAGCGTATACGCAGTATTTT
J: TRBJ1-4; V: TRBV4-3; D: TRBD1; size: NA; CDR3: CASSQRPTGDGKLFF; DNA: TGCGCCAGCAGCCAACGGCCGACAGGGGACGGAAAACTGTTTTTT
J: TRBJ1-1; V: TRBV14; D: TRBD1; size: once; CDR3: CASSRLPQGTEAFF; DNA: TGTGCCAGCAGCCGCTTACCACAGGGGACTGAAGCTTTCTTT
J: TRBJ2-2; V: TRBV3-1/TRBV3-2; D: TRBD1; size: NA; CDR3: CASSRIGQGRTGELFF; DNA: TGTGCCAGCAGCCGAATTGGACAGGGAAGGACCGGGGAGCTGTTTTTT
J: TRBJ2-1; V: TRBV5-1; D: TRBD2; size: NA; CDR3: CASSFLAGEYNEQFF; DNA: TGCGCCAGCAGCTTTTTAGCGGGGGAATACAATGAGCAGTTCTTC
J: TRBJ2-7; V: TRBV6-2/TRBV6-3; D: TRBD1; size: NA; CDR3: CASSPRDRSAEQYF; DNA: TGTGCCAGCAGCCCCCGGGACAGGAGCGCCGAGCAGTACTTC
J: TRBJ2-1; V: TRBV7-6; D: NA; size: NA; CDR3: CASSPQASGPGSYNEQFF; DNA: TGTGCCAGCAGCCCCCAAGCATCCGGGCCGGGGTCCTACAATGAGCAGTTCTTC
J: TRBJ1-4; V: TRBV7-6; D: TRBD1; size: NA; CDR3: CASSLNPGQGSEKLFF; DNA: TGTGCCAGCAGCTTAAACCCGGGACAGGGGTCTGAAAAACTGTTTTTT
J: TRBJ1-1; V: TRBV4-3; D: NA; size: NA; CDR3: CASSQVLNTEAFF; DNA: TGCGCCAGCAGCCAAGTCTTGAACACTGAAGCTTTCTTT
J: TRBJ2-7; V: TRBV30; D: TRBD2; size: NA; CDR3: CAWSRMGGGAAYEQYF; DNA: TGTGCCTGGAGCCGAATGGGCGGGGGGGCCGCCTACGAGCAGTACTTC
J: TRBJ1-6; V: TRBV4-1; D: NA; size: NA; CDR3: CASSQAVTTLSYNSPLHF; DNA: TGCGCCAGCAGCCAAGCTGTTACCACTCTCTCCTATAATTCACCCCTCCACTTT
J: TRBJ2-1; V: TRBV5-1; D: TRBD2; size: NA; CDR3: CASSGTSGGAREQFF; DNA: TGCGCCAGCAGCGGGACTAGCGGGGGGGCACGGGAGCAGTTCTTC
J: TRBJ1-4; V: TRBV5-4; D: NA; size: NA; CDR3: CASSLQGARRVEGLFF; DNA: TGTGCCAGCAGCTTGCAAGGGGCGCGAAGGGTGGAAGGACTGTTTTTT
J: TRBJ1-1; V: TRBV2; D: NA; size: NA; CDR3: CASSFSSTGSSEAFF; DNA: TGTGCCAGCAGTTTCTCTAGTACAGGATCCTCTGAAGCTTTCTTT
J: TRBJ1-4; V: TRBV7-9; D: NA; size: NA; CDR3: CASSQGPPKVNEKLFF; DNA: TGTGCCAGCAGCCAGGGGCCGCCGAAGGTTAATGAAAAACTGTTTTTT
J: TRBJ2-6; V: TRBV5-5; D: NA; size: NA; CDR3: CASSPGGAASGANVLTF; DNA: TGTGCCAGCAGCCCCGGGGGTGCGGCCTCTGGGGCCAACGTCCTGACTTTC
J: TRBJ2-1; V: TRBV5-5; D: TRBD2; size: NA; CDR3: CASSLLAGGYNEQFF; DNA: TGTGCCAGCAGCCTACTAGCGGGGGGATACAATGAGCAGTTCTTC
J: TRBJ2-3; V: TRBV7-6; D: NA; size: NA; CDR3: CASSQAASSGDTQYF; DNA: TGTGCCAGCAGCCAGGCGGCTAGCAGTGGGGATACGCAGTATTTT
J: TRBJ2-7; V: TRBV5-4; D: TRBD1; size: NA; CDR3: CASSPGQGVAYEQYF; DNA: TGTGCCAGCAGCCCGGGACAGGGGGTGGCCTACGAGCAGTACTTC
J: TRBJ2-7; V: TRBV9; D: NA; size: NA; CDR3: CASSVGSESYEQYF; DNA: TGTGCCAGCAGCGTAGGGTCGGAGTCCTACGAGCAGTACTTC
J: TRBJ1-1; V: TRBV7-2; D: NA; size: NA; CDR3: CASTDYISTEAFF; DNA: TGTGCCAGCACCGACTACATTTCCACTGAAGCTTTCTTT
J: TRBJ2-5; V: TRBV13; D: TRBD1; size: NA; CDR3: CASSQSDREQETQYF; DNA: TGTGCCAGCAGCCAATCGGACAGGGAGCAAGAGACCCAGTACTTC